This T cell receptor (beta chain) was captured in a study of OX40 agonist ivuxolimab in advanced cancers. Across the whole study: Partial responses were achieved by three patients: one hepatocellular carcinoma, two cutaneous melanoma. Whole-study findings and limits: Some patients who did not respond also had low normalized T-cell clonal expansion.

Remarks on this clone: Its antigen is not known.

This table comes from immunoSEQ multiplex PCR, and its TCRdb copy is limited to in-frame clones, with some not included. In the table there are fewer than 95,000 clones, about nine tenths of which are singletons. This sample comprised CD4+ or CD8+ T cells sorted from blood, obtained in a trial of the OX40 agonist ivuxolimab. The source is an adult with an advanced solid tumor such as melanoma, head and neck, liver or kidney cancer.

CDR3: CASSLVEGNYGYTF. CDR3 coding DNA: TGCGCCAGCAGCTTGGTTGAGGGGAACTATGGCTACACCTTC. The chain has TRBV5-1 and TRBJ1-2, with D possibly TRBD1 on 5 matching bases. The CDR3 has 14 amino acids. Trimming left V 0 bases short and J 2 bases short, with 8 bases between. Germline-derived CDR1 and CDR2 are SGHRS and YFSETQ.